This T cell receptor (beta chain) comes out of a study of blood T cell repertoires in COVID-19. The data were produced by immunoSEQ multiplex PCR, yet TCRdb's version contains in-frame clones alone and is incomplete. Of over 130,000 clones in the sample, approximately 85% were seen once. Germline loops: CDR1 MNHNY, CDR2 SVGAGI (reference sequence). This CDR3 is 15 amino acids long. The V gene lost 1 base and the J gene lost 0 bases, with 10 bases spanning the gap. The sequence was collected from a man aged 50-59 years with acute or convalescent COVID-19. Sequences were obtained from peripheral blood. This rearrangement joins TRBV6-6 to TRBJ2-7; D is possibly TRBD1 (5 bases). This CDR3 reads CASSYLSGNSYEQYF. The CDR3 DNA reads TGTGCCAGCAGTTACTTGTCAGGGAACTCCTACGAGCAGTACTTC.